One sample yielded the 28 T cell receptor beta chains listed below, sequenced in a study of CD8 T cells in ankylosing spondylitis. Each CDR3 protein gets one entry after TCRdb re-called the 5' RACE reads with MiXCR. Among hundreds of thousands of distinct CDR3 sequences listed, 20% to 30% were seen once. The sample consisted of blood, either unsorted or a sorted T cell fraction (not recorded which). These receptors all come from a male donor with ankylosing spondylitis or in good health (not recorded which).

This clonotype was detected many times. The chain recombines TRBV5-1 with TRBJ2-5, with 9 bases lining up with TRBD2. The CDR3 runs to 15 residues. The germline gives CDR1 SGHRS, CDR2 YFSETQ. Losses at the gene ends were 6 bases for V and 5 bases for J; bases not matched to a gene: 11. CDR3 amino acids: CASKGAGGPVETQYF. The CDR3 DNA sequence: TGCGCCAGCAAAGGTGCGGGAGGGCCAGTGGAGACCCAGTACTTC.

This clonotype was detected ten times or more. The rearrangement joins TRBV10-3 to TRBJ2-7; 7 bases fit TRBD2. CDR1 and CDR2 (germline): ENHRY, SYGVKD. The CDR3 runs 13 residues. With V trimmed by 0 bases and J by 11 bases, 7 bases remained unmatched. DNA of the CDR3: TGTGCCATCAGTGAGTCGATGCTTCGGGGGGAGTACTTC. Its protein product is CAISESMLRGEYF.

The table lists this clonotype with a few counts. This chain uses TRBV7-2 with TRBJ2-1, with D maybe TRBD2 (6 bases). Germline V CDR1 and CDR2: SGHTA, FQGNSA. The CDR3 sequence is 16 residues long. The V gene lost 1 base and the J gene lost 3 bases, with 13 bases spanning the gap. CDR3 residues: CASSLGISGHYNEQFF. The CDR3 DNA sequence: TGTGCCAGCAGCTTAGGGATTAGCGGTCACTACAATGAGCAGTTCTTC.

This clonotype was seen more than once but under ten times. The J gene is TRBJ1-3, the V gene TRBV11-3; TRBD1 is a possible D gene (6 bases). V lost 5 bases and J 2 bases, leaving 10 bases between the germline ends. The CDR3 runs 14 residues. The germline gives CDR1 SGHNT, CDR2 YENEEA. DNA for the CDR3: TGTGCCAGCAGCCGAGGACAGACTGGAAACACCATATATTTT. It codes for CASSRGQTGNTIYF.

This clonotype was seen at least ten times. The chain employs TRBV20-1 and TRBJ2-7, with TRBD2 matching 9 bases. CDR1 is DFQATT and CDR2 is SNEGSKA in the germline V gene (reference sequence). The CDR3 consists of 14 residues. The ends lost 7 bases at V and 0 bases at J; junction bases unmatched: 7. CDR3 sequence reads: CSVILAGPSYEQYF. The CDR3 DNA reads TGCAGTGTTATACTAGCGGGTCCCTCCTACGAGCAGTACTTC.

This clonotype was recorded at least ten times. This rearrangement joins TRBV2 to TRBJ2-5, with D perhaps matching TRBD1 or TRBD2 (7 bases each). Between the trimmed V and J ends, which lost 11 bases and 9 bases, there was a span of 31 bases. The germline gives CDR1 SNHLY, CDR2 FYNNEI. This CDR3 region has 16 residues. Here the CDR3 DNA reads TGTGCCGCGGGGCCAGCGGGACAGCTTCGGGGAACGGCCCAGTACTTC. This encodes CAAGPAGQLRGTAQYF.

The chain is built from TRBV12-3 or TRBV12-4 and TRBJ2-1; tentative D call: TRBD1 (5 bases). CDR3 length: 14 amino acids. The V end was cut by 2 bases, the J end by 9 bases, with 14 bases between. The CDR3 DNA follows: TGTGCCAGCAGTTTACTGCATATGGACACTGAGCAGTTCTTC. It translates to CASSLLHMDTEQFF.

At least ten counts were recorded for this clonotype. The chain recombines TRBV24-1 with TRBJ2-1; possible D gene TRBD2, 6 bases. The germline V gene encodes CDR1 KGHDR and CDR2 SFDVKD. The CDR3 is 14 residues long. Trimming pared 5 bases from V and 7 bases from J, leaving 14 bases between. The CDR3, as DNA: TGTGCCACCAGTGTTTCAGGGAGGTCGAATGAGCAGTTCTTC. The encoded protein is CATSVSGRSNEQFF.

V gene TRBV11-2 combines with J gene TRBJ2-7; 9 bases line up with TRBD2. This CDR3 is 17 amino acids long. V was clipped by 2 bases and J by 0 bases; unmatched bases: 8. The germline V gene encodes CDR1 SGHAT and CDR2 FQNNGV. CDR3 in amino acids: CASSLPSGTSFSYEQYF. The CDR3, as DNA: TGTGCCAGCAGCTTACCTAGCGGGACGTCCTTCTCCTACGAGCAGTACTTC.

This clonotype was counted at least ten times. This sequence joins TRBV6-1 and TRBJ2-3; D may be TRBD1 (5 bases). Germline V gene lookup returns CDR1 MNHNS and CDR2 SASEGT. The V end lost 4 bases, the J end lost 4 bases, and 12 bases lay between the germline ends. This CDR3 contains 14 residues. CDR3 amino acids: CASSATSGSDTQYF. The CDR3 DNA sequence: TGTGCCAGCAGTGCAACTTCAGGGTCAGATACGCAGTATTTT.

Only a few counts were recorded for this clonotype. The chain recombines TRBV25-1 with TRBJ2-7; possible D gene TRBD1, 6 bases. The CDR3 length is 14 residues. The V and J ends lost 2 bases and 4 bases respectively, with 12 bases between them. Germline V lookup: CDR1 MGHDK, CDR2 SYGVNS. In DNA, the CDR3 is TGTGCCAGCAGTGAACCCGGACAGCCGTACGAGCAGTACTTC. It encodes CASSEPGQPYEQYF.

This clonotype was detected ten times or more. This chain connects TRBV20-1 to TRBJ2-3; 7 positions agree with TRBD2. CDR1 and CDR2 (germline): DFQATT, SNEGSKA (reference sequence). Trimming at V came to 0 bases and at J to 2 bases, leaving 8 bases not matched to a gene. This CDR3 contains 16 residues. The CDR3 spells CSARDVGAGITDTQYF. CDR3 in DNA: TGCAGTGCTAGAGACGTTGGAGCGGGGATCACAGATACGCAGTATTTT.

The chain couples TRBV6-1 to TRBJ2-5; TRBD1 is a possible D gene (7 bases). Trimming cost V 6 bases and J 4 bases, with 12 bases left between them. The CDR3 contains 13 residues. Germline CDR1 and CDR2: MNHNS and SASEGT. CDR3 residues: CASSGGQRETQYF. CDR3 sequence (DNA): TGTGCCAGCAGCGGGGGACAGCGAGAGACCCAGTACTTC.

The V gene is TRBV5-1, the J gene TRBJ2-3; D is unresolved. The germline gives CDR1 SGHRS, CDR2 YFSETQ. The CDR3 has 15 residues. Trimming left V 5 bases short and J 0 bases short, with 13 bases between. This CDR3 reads CASRPDGYSTDTQYF. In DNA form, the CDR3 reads TGCGCCAGCAGACCCGACGGATATAGCACAGATACGCAGTATTTT. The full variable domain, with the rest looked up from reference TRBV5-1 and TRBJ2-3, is KAGVTQTPRYLIKTRGQQVTLSCSPISGHRSVSWYQQTPGQGLQFLFEYFSETQRNKGNFPGRFSGRQFSNSRSEMNVSTLELGDSALYLCASRPDGYSTDTQYFGPGTRLTVL.

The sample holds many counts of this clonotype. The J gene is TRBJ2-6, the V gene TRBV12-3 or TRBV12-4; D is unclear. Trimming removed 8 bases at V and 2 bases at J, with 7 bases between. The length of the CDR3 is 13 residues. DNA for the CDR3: TGTGCCAGCTCGTACACTGGGGCCAACGTCCTGACTTTC. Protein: CASSYTGANVLTF.

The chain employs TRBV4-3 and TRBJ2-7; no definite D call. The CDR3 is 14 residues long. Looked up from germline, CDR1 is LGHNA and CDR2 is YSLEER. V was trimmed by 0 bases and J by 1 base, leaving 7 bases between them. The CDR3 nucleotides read TGCGCCAGCAGCCAAGATATAGGGTCCTACGAGCAGTACTTC. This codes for CASSQDIGSYEQYF.

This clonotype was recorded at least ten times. CDR3 sequence: CASSASFRGSYTGELFF. The CDR3 bases are TGTGCCAGCAGCGCTTCCTTTAGGGGTAGTTACACCGGGGAGCTGTTTTTT. V gene TRBV9 combines with J gene TRBJ2-2, with TRBD1 as a possible D gene (5 bases). This CDR3 is built from 17 residues. Trimming stripped 3 bases from V and 3 bases from J, with 18 bases between. Germline CDR1 and CDR2: SGDLS and YYNGEE.

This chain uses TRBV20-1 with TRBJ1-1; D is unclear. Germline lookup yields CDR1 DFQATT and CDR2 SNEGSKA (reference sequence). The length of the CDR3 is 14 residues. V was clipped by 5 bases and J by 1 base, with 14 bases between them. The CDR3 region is CSAAGLPGNTEAFF. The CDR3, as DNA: TGCAGTGCTGCTGGGCTCCCCGGGAACACTGAAGCTTTCTTT.

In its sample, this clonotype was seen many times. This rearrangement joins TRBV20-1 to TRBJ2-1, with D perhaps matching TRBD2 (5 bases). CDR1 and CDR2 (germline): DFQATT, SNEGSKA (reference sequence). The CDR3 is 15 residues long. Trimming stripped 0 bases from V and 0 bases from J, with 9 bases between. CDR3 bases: TGCAGTGCTAGAGATTCGGGATTCTCCTACAATGAGCAGTTCTTC. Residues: CSARDSGFSYNEQFF.

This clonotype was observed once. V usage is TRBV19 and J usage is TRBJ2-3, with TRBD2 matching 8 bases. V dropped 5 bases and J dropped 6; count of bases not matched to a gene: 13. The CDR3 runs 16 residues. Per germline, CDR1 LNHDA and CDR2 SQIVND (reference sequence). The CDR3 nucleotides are TGTGCCAGTAGTCCCTTGACGGGAGGGCTGGCGGATACGCAGTATTTT. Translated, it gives CASSPLTGGLADTQYF.

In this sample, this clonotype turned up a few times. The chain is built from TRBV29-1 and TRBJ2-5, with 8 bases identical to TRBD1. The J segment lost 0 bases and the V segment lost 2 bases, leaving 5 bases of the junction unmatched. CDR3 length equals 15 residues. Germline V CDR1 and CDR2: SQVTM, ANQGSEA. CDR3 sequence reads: CSVELDRAHQETQYF. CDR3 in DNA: TGCAGCGTTGAATTGGACAGGGCCCACCAAGAGACCCAGTACTTC.

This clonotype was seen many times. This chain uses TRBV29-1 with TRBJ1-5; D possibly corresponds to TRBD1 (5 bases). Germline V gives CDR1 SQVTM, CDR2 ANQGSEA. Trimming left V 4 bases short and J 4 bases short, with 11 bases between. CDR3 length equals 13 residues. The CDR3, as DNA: TGCAGCGTTGGGCCCGGGGGAAATCAGCCCCAGCATTTT. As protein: CSVGPGGNQPQHF.

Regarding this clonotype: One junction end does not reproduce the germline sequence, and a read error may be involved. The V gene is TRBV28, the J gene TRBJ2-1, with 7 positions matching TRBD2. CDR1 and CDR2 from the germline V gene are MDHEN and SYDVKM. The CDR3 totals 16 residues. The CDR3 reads CASSLRPREYVDERFF. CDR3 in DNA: TGTGCCAGCAGCTTACGTCCGCGGGAGTATGTTGATGAGCGGTTCTTC.

CDR3 coding DNA: TGCAGTGCTAGAGAGACGTCGGCTAGCGGGAGGTTTTGGTACGAGCAGTACTTC. It is translated as CSARETSASGRFWYEQYF. The chain joins TRBV20-1 to TRBJ2-7, with 11 bases identical to TRBD2. Trimming took 0 bases from V and 4 from J; bases not matched to a gene: 14. The CDR3 contains 18 residues. Germline V CDR1 and CDR2: DFQATT, SNEGSKA (reference sequence).

CDR3 sequence reads: CASSYLEFGTEAFF. In DNA, the CDR3 is TGTGCCAGCAGTTACTTAGAGTTTGGCACTGAAGCTTTCTTT. The chain couples TRBV6-5 to TRBJ1-1, with D uncertain. This CDR3 has 14 residues. V lost 1 base, J lost 4 bases, and 10 bases lay in between. Per the germline V gene, CDR1 is MNHEY and CDR2 is SVGAGI.

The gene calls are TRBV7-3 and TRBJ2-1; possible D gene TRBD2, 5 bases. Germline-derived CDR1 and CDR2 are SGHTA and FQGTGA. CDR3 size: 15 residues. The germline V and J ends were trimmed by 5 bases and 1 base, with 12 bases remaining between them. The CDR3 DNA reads TGTGCCAGCAGCGCTAACGGGGTATCCTACAATGAGCAGTTCTTC. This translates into CASSANGVSYNEQFF. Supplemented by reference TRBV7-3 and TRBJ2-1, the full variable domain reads GAGVSQTPSNKVTEKGKYVELRCDPISGHTALYWYRQSLGQGPEFLIYFQGTGAADDSGLPNDRFFAVRPEGSVSTLKIQRTERGDSAVYLCASSANGVSYNEQFFGPGTRLTVL.

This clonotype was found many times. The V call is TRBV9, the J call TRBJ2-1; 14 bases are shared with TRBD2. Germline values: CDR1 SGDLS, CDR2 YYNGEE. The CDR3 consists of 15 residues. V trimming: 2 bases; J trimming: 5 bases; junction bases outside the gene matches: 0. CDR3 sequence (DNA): TGTGCCAGCAGCGTGGGACTAGCGGGAGACAATGAGCAGTTCTTC. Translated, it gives CASSVGLAGDNEQFF. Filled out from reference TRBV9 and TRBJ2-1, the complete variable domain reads DSGVTQTPKHLITATGQRVTLRCSPRSGDLSVYWYQQSLDQGLQFLIQYYNGEERAKGNILERFSAQQFPDLHSELNLSSLELGDSALYFCASSVGLAGDNEQFFGPGTRLTVL.

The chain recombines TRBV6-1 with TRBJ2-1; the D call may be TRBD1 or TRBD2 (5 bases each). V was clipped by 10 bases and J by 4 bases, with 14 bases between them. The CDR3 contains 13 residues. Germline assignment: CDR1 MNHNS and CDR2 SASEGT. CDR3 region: CATEGILYNEQFF. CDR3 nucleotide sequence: TGTGCCACCGAGGGGATATTATACAATGAGCAGTTCTTC.